A single sample is the source of the 22 T cell receptor beta chains below, sequenced in a study of T cells in Graves' hyperthyroidism and ophthalmopathy. Regions amplified from RNA transcripts were the TCR beta CDR3 regions. Initially, a first-round RT-PCR of the TCR CDR3 employed the HTBI primer set. TCRdb passed the multiplex PCR reads through MiXCR, listing each CDR3 protein once. The table lists around 300,000 distinct CDR3 sequences, 15% to 20% of them singletons, with under 45% in the top ten. Sequenced input: blood. The receptors shown here come from a man in his fifties or sixties with Graves' ophthalmopathy.

There are many counts of this clonotype. V and J are TRBV11-2 and TRBJ2-7; 7 bases are shared with TRBD1. Germline-derived CDR1 and CDR2 are SGHAT and FQNNGV. Unmatched junction bases numbered 5, after V lost 4 bases and J lost 2 bases. The CDR3 is 14 residues long. The CDR3 protein is CASSSTGIPYEQYF. CDR3 nucleotides: TGTGCCAGCAGCTCGACAGGGATTCCCTACGAGCAGTACTTC.

This clonotype was recorded at least ten times. The chain carries TRBV5-1 and TRBJ2-6; tentatively, D is TRBD1 (6 bases). The CDR3 length is 15 residues. V gave up 4 bases and J gave up 0 bases, with 8 bases separating them. Looked up from germline, CDR1 is SGHRS and CDR2 is YFSETQ. CDR3 sequence (DNA): TGCGCCAGCAGCCCAGGGGTCTCTGGGGCCAACGTCCTGACTTTC. This encodes CASSPGVSGANVLTF.

This clonotype was recorded a few times. The chain's CDR3 is CASTFRDRFSSPLHF. In DNA form, the CDR3 reads TGTGCCAGCACCTTTCGCGACAGATTCAGTTCACCCCTCCACTTT. The chain uses TRBV12-3 or TRBV12-4 and TRBJ1-6, with D possibly being TRBD1 (5 bases). V gave up 7 bases and J gave up 9 bases, with 19 bases separating them. The CDR3 has 15 amino acids.

The rearrangement joins TRBV12-3 or TRBV12-4 to TRBJ2-3; D is ambiguous. Trimming took 3 bases from V and 8 from J, leaving 12 bases between them. The CDR3 has 13 residues. CDR3 in DNA: TGTGCCAGCAGTTTCGGGCCTTGGGGTACGCAGTATTTT. Its protein is CASSFGPWGTQYF.

The chain combines TRBV20-1 with TRBJ2-2, with TRBD2 identical over 10 bases. CDR3 length equals 14 residues. V lost 3 bases to trimming and J lost 3 bases; unmatched junction nucleotides: 1. CDR1 and CDR2 (germline): DFQATT, SNEGSKA (reference sequence). The CDR3 DNA reads as TGCAGTGCTAGCCTAGCGGGAGACACCGGGGAGCTGTTTTTT. Translated: CSASLAGDTGELFF.

At least ten counts were recorded for this clonotype. This chain's CDR3 is CSARLTPIGLNTEAFF. CDR3 coding DNA: TGCAGTGCTAGATTAACCCCTATAGGGTTGAACACTGAAGCTTTCTTT. The V call is TRBV20-1, the J call TRBJ1-1; D call uncertain. This CDR3 has 16 amino acids. V shed 2 bases and J shed 0 bases, with 16 bases lying between them. CDR1 is DFQATT and CDR2 is SNEGSKA in the germline V gene (reference sequence).

This chain connects TRBV6-1 to TRBJ2-2; the match to TRBD2 covers 10 bases. The CDR3 spans 15 residues. Germline loops: CDR1 MNHNS, CDR2 SASEGT. The V and J ends lost 6 bases and 6 bases, in that order; junction bases with no gene match: 7. Here the CDR3 DNA reads TGTGCCAGCAGAAGAGGGACTAGCGTTCCCGGGGAGCTGTTTTTT. Translated: CASRRGTSVPGELFF.

This clonotype has ten or more counts. The rearrangement links TRBV12-3 or TRBV12-4 to TRBJ1-5; a weak D match, TRBD1 (5 bases). The CDR3 is 15 amino acids. Trimming removed 6 bases from V and 0 bases from J, with 12 bases in between. CDR3 nucleotides: TGTGCCAGCAGATCGGACAAGTTTAGCAATCAGCCCCAGCATTTT. Its translation: CASRSDKFSNQPQHF.

The chain combines TRBV29-1 with TRBJ2-2, with D perhaps matching TRBD2 (6 bases). With 4 bases removed from V and 1 base from J, the gap between germline ends came to 13 bases. The germline CDR1 and CDR2 sequences are SQVTM and ANQGSEA. This CDR3 region has 15 residues. The CDR3 sequence: CSVVGWRGNTGELFF. The CDR3, as DNA: TGCAGCGTTGTCGGGTGGAGGGGGAACACCGGGGAGCTGTTTTTT.

There are many counts of this clonotype. CDR3 sequence: CAAGGPTSASSSYEQYF. The CDR3 DNA follows: TGTGCCGCGGGCGGGCCTACTAGCGCCAGTAGCTCCTACGAGCAGTACTTC. The genes are TRBV10-3 and TRBJ2-7; 7 bases line up with TRBD2. There are 17 residues in the CDR3. J gave up 0 bases and V 11 bases, and 19 bases lay outside the gene matches. Germline V gene sequence: CDR1 ENHRY, CDR2 SYGVKD.

The chain couples TRBV11-3 to TRBJ2-3; 12 bases match TRBD2. CDR1 is SGHNT, CDR2 YENEEA, per germline. CDR3 size: 14 residues. V gave up 3 bases and J gave up 6 bases; unmatched junction bases: 1. CDR3 loop: CASSFGLAGDTQYF. CDR3 nucleotides: TGTGCCAGCAGCTTTGGACTAGCGGGGGATACGCAGTATTTT.

This clonotype came up many times. The chain has TRBV2 and TRBJ1-2; 8 nucleotides match TRBD1. Germline assignment: CDR1 SNHLY and CDR2 FYNNEI. The CDR3 has 15 residues. V was pared by 4 bases and J by 4 bases, with 8 bases of the junction left unmatched. The CDR3 protein is CASSGGQAVSYGYTF. In DNA form, the CDR3 reads TGTGCCAGCAGTGGGGGACAGGCCGTAAGCTATGGCTACACCTTC.

This clonotype was detected ten times or more. The V call is TRBV28, the J call TRBJ2-1; 10 bases agree with TRBD2. After removal of 4 bases from V and 3 bases from J, the junction contained 9 bases not matched to a gene. The CDR3 is 17 residues long. Germline V gene sequence: CDR1 MDHEN, CDR2 SYDVKM. Here the CDR3 DNA reads TGTGCCAGCAGTTCTTGGGTCACTAGCGGGAACTACAATGAGCAGTTCTTC. Protein sequence: CASSSWVTSGNYNEQFF.

On this clonotype itself: With a much larger clone just one base away, this may be a read error. The V call is TRBV18, the J call TRBJ1-5, with 12 positions matching TRBD1. Looked up from germline, CDR1 is KGHSH and CDR2 is LQKENI. CDR3 length: 15 amino acids. The CDR3 DNA reads TGTGCCAGCTCATCAGGGACAGGGGGCAATCAGTCCCAGCATTTT. This translates into CASSSGTGGNQSQHF. Together with reference TRBV18 and TRBJ1-5, the CDR3 gives the full variable domain: NAGVMQNPRHLVRRRGQEARLRCSPMKGHSHVYWYRQLPEEGLKFMVYLQKENIIDESGMPKERFSAEFPKEGPSILRIQQVVRGDSAAYFCASSSGTGGNQSQHFGDGTRLSIL.

The chain carries TRBV29-1 and TRBJ2-3; no clear D. The CDR3 runs 11 residues. Germline V CDR1 and CDR2: SQVTM, ANQGSEA. Trimming shortened V by 6 bases and J by 1 base, and 5 bases separated the two germline ends. The CDR3 coding sequence is TGCAGCGTGAGACGCACAGATACGCAGTATTTT. It encodes CSVRRTDTQYF.

This clonotype was seen a handful of times. The CDR3 DNA reads TGTGCCTGGAGTGTAAACCCCGTGACTAGCGTCTTCTACGAGCAGTACTTC. This codes for CAWSVNPVTSVFYEQYF. The chain carries TRBV30 and TRBJ2-7; TRBD2 aligns across 8 bases. After removal of 0 bases from V and 3 bases from J, the junction contained 13 bases not matched to a gene. The CDR3 extends over 17 amino acids. Germline V gene sequence: CDR1 GTSNPN, CDR2 SVGIG (reference sequence).

This clonotype came up many times. The chain couples TRBV14 to TRBJ2-1; 8 nucleotides match TRBD2. Germline V CDR1 and CDR2: SGHDN, FVKESK. The J segment lost 6 bases and the V segment lost 3 bases, leaving 4 bases of the junction unmatched. The CDR3 runs to 14 residues. CDR3 amino acids: CASSQTGGANEQFF. DNA for the CDR3: TGTGCCAGCAGCCAGACGGGAGGGGCCAATGAGCAGTTCTTC.

This clonotype has ten or more counts. The chain is built from TRBV30 and TRBJ2-7, with D hard to call. Trimming left V 1 base short and J 1 base short, with 8 bases between. Germline loops: CDR1 GTSNPN, CDR2 SVGIG (reference sequence). The CDR3 has 13 amino acids. CDR3 sequence reads: CAWSDPYSYEQYF. CDR3 in DNA: TGTGCCTGGAGTGACCCATATTCCTACGAGCAGTACTTC.

This clonotype has ten or more counts. The gene calls are TRBV9 and TRBJ2-4; the D is unclear. Trimming took off 0 bases at V and 8 bases at J, with 9 bases between the two ends. Per the germline V gene, CDR1 is SGDLS and CDR2 is YYNGEE. The CDR3 totals 13 residues. The DNA of the CDR3 is TGTGCCAGCAGCGTAGGTGACGGAGACATTCAGTACTTC. Encoded protein: CASSVGDGDIQYF.

The chain carries TRBV7-9 and TRBJ1-2; 8 nucleotides line up with TRBD1. The V and J ends lost 6 bases and 8 bases, in that order; junction bases with no gene match: 8. The CDR3 has 13 residues. Germline CDR1 is SEHNR and CDR2 is FQNEAQ (reference sequence). The CDR3: CASSSGTGKGYTF. The CDR3 nucleotides read TGTGCCAGCAGTTCCGGGACAGGAAAGGGCTACACCTTC.

The rearrangement uses TRBV20-1 and TRBJ2-1, with D maybe TRBD2 (6 bases). V lost 0 bases and J 6 bases, leaving 15 bases between the germline ends. CDR1 DFQATT and CDR2 SNEGSKA come from the germline V gene (reference sequence). This CDR3 is built from 15 residues. The CDR3 here is CSARDLAGKVNEQFF. The DNA of the CDR3 is TGCAGTGCTAGAGATCTTGCGGGAAAGGTCAATGAGCAGTTCTTC.

In this sample, this clonotype turned up a few times. The chain is built from TRBV20-1 and TRBJ2-1, with 12 nucleotides matching TRBD2. The length of the CDR3 is 14 residues. Germline loops: CDR1 DFQATT, CDR2 SNEGSKA (reference sequence). V trimming: 1 base; J trimming: 14 bases; junction bases outside the gene matches: 9. CDR3 loop: CSARGLAGEDVEFF. The CDR3 nucleotides read TGCAGTGCTAGAGGACTAGCGGGAGAGGATGTAGAGTTCTTC.